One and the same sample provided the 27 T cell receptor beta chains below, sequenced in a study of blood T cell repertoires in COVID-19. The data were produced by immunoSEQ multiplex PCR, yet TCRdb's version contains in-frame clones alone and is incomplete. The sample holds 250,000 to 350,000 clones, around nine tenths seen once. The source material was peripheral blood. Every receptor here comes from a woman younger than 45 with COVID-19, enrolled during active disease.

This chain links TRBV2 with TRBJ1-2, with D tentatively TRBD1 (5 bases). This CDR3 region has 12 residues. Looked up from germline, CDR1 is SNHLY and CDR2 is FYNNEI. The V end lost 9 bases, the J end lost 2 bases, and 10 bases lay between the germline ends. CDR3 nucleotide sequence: TGTGCCAGAGGACATATCAACTATGGCTACACCTTC. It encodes CARGHINYGYTF.

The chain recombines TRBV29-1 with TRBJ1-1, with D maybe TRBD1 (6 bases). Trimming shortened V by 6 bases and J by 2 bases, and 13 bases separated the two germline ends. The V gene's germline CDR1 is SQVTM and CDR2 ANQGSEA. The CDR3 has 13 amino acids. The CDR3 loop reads CSVRRGQNTEAFF. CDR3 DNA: TGCAGCGTACGCAGGGGTCAAAACACTGAAGCTTTCTTT.

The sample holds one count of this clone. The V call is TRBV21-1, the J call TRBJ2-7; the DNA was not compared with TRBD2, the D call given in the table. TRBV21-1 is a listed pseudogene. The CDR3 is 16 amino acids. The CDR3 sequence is CASSRREREGSYEQYF. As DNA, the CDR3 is TGTGCCAGCAGCCGCCGTGAGCGGGAGGGCTCCTACGAGCAGTACTTC.

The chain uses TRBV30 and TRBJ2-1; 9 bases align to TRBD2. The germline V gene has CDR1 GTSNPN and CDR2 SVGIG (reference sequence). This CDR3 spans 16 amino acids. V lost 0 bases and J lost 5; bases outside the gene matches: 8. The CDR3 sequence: CAWSVRVGTSHNEQFF. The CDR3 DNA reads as TGTGCCTGGAGTGTACGGGTAGGGACTAGCCACAATGAGCAGTTCTTC.

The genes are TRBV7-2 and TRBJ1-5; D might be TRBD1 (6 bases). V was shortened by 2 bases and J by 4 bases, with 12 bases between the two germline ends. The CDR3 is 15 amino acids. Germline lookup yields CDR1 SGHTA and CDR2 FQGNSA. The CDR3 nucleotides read TGTGCCAGCAGCTTACGGGGGGCAGCAAATCAGCCCCAGCATTTT. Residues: CASSLRGAANQPQHF.

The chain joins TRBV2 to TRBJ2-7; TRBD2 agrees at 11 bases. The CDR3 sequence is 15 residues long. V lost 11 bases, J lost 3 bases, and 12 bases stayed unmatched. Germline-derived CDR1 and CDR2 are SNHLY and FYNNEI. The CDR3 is CAAKGGLAANYEQYF. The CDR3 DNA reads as TGTGCCGCCAAAGGGGGACTAGCGGCCAACTACGAGCAGTACTTC.

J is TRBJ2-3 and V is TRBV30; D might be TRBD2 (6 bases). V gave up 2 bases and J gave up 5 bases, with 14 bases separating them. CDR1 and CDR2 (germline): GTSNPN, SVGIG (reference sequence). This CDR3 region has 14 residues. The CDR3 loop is CAWSSSPGVDTQYF. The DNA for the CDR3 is TGTGCCTGGAGTTCCTCACCGGGAGTAGATACGCAGTATTTT.

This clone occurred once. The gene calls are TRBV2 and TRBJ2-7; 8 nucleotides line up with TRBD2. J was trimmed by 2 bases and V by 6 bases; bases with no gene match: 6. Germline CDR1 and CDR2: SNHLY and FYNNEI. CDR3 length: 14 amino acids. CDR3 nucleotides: TGTGCCAGCAGACCGGGACTAGGGGCCTACGAGCAGTACTTC. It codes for CASRPGLGAYEQYF. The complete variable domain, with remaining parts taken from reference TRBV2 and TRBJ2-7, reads EPEVTQTPSHQVTQMGQEVILRCVPISNHLYFYWYRQILGQKVEFLVSFYNNEISEKSEIFDDQFSVERPDGSNFTLKIRSTKLEDSAMYFCASRPGLGAYEQYFGPGTRLTVT.

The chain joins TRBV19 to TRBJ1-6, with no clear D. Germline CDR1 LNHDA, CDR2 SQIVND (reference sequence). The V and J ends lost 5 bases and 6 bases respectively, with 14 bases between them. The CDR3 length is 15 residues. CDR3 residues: CASSGGLAINSPLHF. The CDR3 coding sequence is TGTGCCAGTAGTGGCGGACTGGCTATTAATTCACCCCTCCACTTT.

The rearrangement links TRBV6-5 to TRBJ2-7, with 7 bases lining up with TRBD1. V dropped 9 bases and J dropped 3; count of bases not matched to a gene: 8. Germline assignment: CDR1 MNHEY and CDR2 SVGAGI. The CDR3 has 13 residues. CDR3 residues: CASRLRQGYEQYF. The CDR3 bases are TGTGCCAGTCGACTCAGACAGGGCTACGAGCAGTACTTC.

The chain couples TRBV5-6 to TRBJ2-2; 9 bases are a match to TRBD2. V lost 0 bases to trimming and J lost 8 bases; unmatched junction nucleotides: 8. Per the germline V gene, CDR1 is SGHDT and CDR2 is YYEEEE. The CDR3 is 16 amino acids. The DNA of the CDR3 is TGTGCCAGCAGCTTGGGGGCTAGCGGGAACTCGGGGGAGCTGTTTTTT. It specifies CASSLGASGNSGELFF. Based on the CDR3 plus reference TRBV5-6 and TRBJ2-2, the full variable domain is DAGVTQSPTHLIKTRGQQVTLRCSPKSGHDTVSWYQQALGQGPQFIFQYYEEEERQRGNFPDRFSGHQFPNYSSELNVNALLLGDSALYLCASSLGASGNSGELFFGEGSRLTVL.

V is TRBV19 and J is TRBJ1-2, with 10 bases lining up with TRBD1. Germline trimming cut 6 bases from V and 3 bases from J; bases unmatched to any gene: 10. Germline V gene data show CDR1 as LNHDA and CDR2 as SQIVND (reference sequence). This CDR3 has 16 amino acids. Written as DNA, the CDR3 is TGTGCCAGTAGCCAACGGACAGGGACAGGGGACTATGGCTACACCTTC. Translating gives CASSQRTGTGDYGYTF.

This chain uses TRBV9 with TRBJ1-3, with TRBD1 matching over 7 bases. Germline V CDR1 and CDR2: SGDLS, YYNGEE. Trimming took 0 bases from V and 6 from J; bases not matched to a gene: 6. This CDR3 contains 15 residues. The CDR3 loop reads CASSVAGTAENTIYF. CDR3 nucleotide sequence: TGTGCCAGCAGCGTAGCCGGGACAGCTGAAAACACCATATATTTT.

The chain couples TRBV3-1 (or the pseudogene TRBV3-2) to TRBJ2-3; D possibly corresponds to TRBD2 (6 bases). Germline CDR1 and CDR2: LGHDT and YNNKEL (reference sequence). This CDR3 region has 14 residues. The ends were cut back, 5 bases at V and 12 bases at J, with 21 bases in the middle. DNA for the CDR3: TGTGCCAGCAGCTACTCCAAGGGACTGCTATCCCAGTATTTT. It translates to CASSYSKGLLSQYF.

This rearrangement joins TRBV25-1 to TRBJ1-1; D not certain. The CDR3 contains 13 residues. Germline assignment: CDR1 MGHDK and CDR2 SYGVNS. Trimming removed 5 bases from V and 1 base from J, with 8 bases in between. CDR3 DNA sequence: TGTGCCAGCAGTTCCAGAAGGAACACTGAAGCTTTCTTT. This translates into CASSSRRNTEAFF.

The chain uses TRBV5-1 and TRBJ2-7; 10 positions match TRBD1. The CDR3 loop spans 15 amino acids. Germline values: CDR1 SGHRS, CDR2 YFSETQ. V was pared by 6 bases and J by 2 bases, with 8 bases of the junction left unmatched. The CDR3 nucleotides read TGCGCCAGCACCCAAGTCGGACAGGGGGCCTACGAGCAGTACTTC. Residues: CASTQVGQGAYEQYF.

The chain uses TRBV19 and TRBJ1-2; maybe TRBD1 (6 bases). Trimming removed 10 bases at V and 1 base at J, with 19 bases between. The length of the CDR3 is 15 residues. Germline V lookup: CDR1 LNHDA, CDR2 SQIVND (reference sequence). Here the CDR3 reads CATLRQADVNYGYTF. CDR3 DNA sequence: TGTGCCACCCTGAGACAGGCCGATGTTAACTATGGCTACACCTTC.

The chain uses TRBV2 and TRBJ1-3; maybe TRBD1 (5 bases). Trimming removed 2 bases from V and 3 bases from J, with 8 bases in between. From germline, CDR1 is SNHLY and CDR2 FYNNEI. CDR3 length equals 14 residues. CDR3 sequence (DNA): TGTGCCAGCAGTGAATCCAGGGTTGGAAACACCATATATTTT. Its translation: CASSESRVGNTIYF. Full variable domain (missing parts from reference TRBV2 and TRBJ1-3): EPEVTQTPSHQVTQMGQEVILRCVPISNHLYFYWYRQILGQKVEFLVSFYNNEISEKSEIFDDQFSVERPDGSNFTLKIRSTKLEDSAMYFCASSESRVGNTIYFGEGSWLTVV.

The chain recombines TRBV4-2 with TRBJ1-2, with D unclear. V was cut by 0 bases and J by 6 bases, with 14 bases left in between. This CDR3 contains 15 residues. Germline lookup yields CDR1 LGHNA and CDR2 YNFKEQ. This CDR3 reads CASSQDKAGRNGYTF. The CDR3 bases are TGTGCCAGCAGCCAAGACAAGGCGGGTAGGAATGGCTACACCTTC.

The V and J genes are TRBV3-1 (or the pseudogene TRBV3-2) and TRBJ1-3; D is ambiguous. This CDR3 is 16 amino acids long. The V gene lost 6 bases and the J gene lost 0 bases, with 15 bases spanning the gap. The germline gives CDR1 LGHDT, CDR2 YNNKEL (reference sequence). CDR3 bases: TGTGCCAGCAGTAACACCGACACGAGCTCTGGAAACACCATATATTTT. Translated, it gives CASSNTDTSSGNTIYF.

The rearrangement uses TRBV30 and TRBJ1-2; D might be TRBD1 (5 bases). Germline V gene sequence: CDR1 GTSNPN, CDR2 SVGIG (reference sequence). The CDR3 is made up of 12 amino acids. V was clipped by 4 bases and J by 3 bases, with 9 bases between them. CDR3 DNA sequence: TGTGCCTGGACTGACAGTGACTATGGCTACACCTTC. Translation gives CAWTDSDYGYTF.

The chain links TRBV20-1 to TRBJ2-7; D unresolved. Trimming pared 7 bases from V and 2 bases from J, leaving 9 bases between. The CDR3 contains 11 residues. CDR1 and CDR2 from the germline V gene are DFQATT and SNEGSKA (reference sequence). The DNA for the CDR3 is TGCAGTGGAGGAGATACCTACGAGCAGTACTTC. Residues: CSGGDTYEQYF.

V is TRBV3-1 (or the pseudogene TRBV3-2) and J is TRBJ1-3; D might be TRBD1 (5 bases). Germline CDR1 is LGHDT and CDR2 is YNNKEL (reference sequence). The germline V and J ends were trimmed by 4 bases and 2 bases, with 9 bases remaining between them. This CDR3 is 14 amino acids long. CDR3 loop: CASSPQGAGNTIYF. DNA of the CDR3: TGTGCCAGCAGCCCCCAAGGGGCTGGAAACACCATATATTTT.

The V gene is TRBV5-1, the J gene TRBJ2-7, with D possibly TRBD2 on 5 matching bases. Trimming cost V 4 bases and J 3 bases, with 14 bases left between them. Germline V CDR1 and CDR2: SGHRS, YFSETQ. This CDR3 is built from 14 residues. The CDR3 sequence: CASSGGSGNYEQYF. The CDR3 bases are TGCGCCAGCAGCGGAGGAAGCGGAAACTACGAGCAGTACTTC.

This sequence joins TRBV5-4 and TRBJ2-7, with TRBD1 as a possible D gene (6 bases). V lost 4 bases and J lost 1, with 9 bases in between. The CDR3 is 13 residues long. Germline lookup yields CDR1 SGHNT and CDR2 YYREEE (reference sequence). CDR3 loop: CASSPQGSYEQYF. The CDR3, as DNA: TGTGCCAGCAGCCCACAGGGTTCCTACGAGCAGTACTTC.

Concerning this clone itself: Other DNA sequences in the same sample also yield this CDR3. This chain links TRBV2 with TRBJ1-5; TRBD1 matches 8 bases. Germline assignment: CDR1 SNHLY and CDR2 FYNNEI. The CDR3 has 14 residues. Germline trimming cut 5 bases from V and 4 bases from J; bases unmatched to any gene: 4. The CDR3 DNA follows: TGTGCCAGCAGTCGTACAGGGGGGAATCAGCCCCAGCATTTT. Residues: CASSRTGGNQPQHF.

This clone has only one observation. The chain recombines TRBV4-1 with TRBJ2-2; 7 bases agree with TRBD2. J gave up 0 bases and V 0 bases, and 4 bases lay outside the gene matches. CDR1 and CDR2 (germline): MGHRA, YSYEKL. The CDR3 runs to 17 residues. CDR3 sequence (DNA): TGCGCCAGCAGCCAAGATATCGCGGGAGCGAACACCGGGGAGCTGTTTTTT. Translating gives CASSQDIAGANTGELFF.